Listed below are T cell receptor beta chains from one sample, sequenced in a study of T cells in Graves' hyperthyroidism and ophthalmopathy. TCRdb used MiXCR to reprocess the multiplex PCR reads, holding one entry per CDR3 protein. The sample includes 480,000 or so distinct CDR3 sequences, approximately 49% of them seen just once. Sequencing was carried out using peripheral blood or thyroid tissue (not recorded which). The source of these receptors is an adult woman with Graves' disease, either hyperthyroidism or ophthalmopathy (not recorded which). Both conserved end residues are part of each CDR3. D genes are given only for firm matches. Clone sizes are given selectively: once, few, many, or a class where the clone is expanded.

J gene | D gene | V gene | clone size | CDR3 protein | CDR3 DNA
TRBJ1-6 | . | TRBV7-2 | . | CASQGGTPNSPLHF | TGTGCCAGCCAGGGTGGAACACCCAATTCACCCCTCCACTTT
TRBJ1-2 | . | TRBV7-9 | . | CASSQIQDYGYTF | TGTGCCAGCAGTCAGATACAGGACTATGGCTACACCTTC
TRBJ2-6 | TRBD2 | TRBV12-3/TRBV12-4 | . | CASEWYRGLTRGSGANVLTF | TGTGCCAGCGAATGGTACCGGGGACTAACTAGGGGCTCTGGGGCCAACGTCCTGACTTTC
TRBJ1-1 | . | TRBV7-9 | many | CASSFVGARGNYSEAFF | TGTGCCAGCAGCTTTGTTGGGGCACGGGGGAACTACTCTGAAGCTTTCTTT
TRBJ1-6 | . | TRBV20-1 | . | CSARALNSPLHF | TGCAGTGCTAGGGCCCTCAATTCACCCCTCCACTTT
TRBJ1-2 | TRBD1 | TRBV20-1 | few | CREPRQGAHIYGYTF | TGCAGGGAACCGCGACAGGGGGCGCATATCTATGGCTACACCTTC
TRBJ2-6 | TRBD1 | TRBV6-1 | many | CASSGGTVSGANVLTF | TGTGCCAGCAGTGGGGGGACAGTCTCTGGGGCCAACGTCCTGACTTTC
TRBJ1-6 | TRBD1 | TRBV2 | many | CASSPGQYNSPLHF | TGTGCCAGCAGTCCGGGACAGTATAATTCACCCCTCCACTTT
TRBJ1-5 | TRBD1 | TRBV15 | many | CATSRGDRGLNQPQHF | TGTGCCACCAGCAGAGGGGACAGGGGCCTCAATCAGCCCCAGCATTTT
TRBJ2-5 | . | TRBV7-9 | . | CASSPGVEAQYF | TGTGCCAGCAGCCCGGGTGTGGAGGCCCAGTACTTC
TRBJ1-1 | . | TRBV14 | many | CASSQDRTVAFF | TGTGCCAGCAGCCAAGATAGGACAGTGGCTTTCTTT
TRBJ2-7 | . | TRBV6-4 | . | CASSVLQFEQYF | TGTGCCAGCAGTGTCTTGCAGTTCGAGCAGTACTTC
TRBJ2-3 | . | TRBV29-1 | few | CSVDVGLDTQYF | TGCAGCGTTGACGTGGGACTCGATACGCAGTATTTT
TRBJ2-5 | TRBD2 | TRBV11-2 | many | CASSHKPRSSGRRYQETQYF | TGTGCCAGCAGCCACAAACCAAGGTCTAGCGGGAGGCGGTACCAAGAGACCCAGTACTTC
TRBJ1-3 | . | TRBV2 | . | CASRLFGNTIYF | TGTGCCAGCAGGCTGTTCGGGAACACCATATATTTT
TRBJ1-3 | . | TRBV9 | . | CASGPISGNTIYF | TGTGCCAGCGGACCGATCTCTGGAAACACCATATATTTT
TRBJ1-3 | . | TRBV9 | many | CASSVGGDTIYF | TGTGCCAGCAGCGTAGGTGGAGACACCATATATTTT
TRBJ1-1 | . | TRBV20-1 | many | CSARRGNTEAFF | TGCAGTGCTAGGAGGGGGAACACTGAAGCTTTCTTT
TRBJ2-7 | TRBD2 | TRBV3-1 | . | CASSYGLAHQSEQYF | TGTGCCAGCAGCTATGGACTAGCCCATCAGAGCGAGCAGTACTTC
TRBJ1-2 | . | TRBV20-1 | once | CSARDGGRQEYGYTF | TGCAGTGCTAGAGATGGAGGACGGCAAGAGTATGGCTACACCTTC
TRBJ2-6 | . | TRBV10-3 | . | CATGAGGDVEAF | TGTGCCACAGGGGCCGGAGGGGACGTTGAAGCTTTC
TRBJ1-1 | . | TRBV29-1 | few | CSVGGTGNTEAFF | TGCAGCGTTGGGGGGACGGGGAACACTGAAGCTTTCTTT
TRBJ2-6 | . | TRBV25-1 | few | CASSPPQSGANVLTF | TGTGCCAGCAGTCCCCCGCAGTCTGGGGCCAACGTCCTGACTTTC
TRBJ1-1 | . | TRBV7-2 | . | CASRRAIASNTEAFF | TGTGCCAGCAGGAGAGCGATAGCTTCGAACACTGAAGCTTTCTTT
TRBJ1-4 | TRBD1 | TRBV12-3/TRBV12-4 | many | CASSDRGGSEKLFF | TGTGCCAGCAGTGACAGGGGCGGGAGTGAAAAACTGTTTTTT
TRBJ2-6 | TRBD1 | TRBV3-1 | many | CATGQGRPGANVLTF | TGTGCCACCGGACAGGGGAGACCTGGGGCCAACGTCCTGACTTTC
TRBJ1-5 | . | TRBV19 | many | CASSIKRRGNQPQHF | TGTGCCAGTAGTATTAAGCGACGGGGCAATCAGCCCCAGCATTTT
TRBJ2-7 | . | TRBV24-1 | . | CATSDTDSGYEQYF | TGTGCCACCAGTGACACTGACAGCGGCTACGAGCAGTACTTC
TRBJ1-2 | . | TRBV7-9 | . | CASSLVEGDGYTF | TGTGCCAGCAGCTTAGTAGAGGGCGATGGCTACACCTTC
TRBJ2-2 | . | TRBV10-3 | few | CAIRGDGDTGELFF | TGTGCCATCAGAGGGGACGGCGACACCGGGGAGCTGTTTTTT
TRBJ2-7 | TRBD2 | TRBV20-1 | many | CSARLAGGSYEQYF | TGCAGTGCTAGACTCGCGGGAGGGTCCTACGAGCAGTACTTC
TRBJ2-2 | . | TRBV11-2 | . | CASSPPGLNTGELFF | TGTGCCAGCAGCCCCCCGGGACTTAACACCGGGGAGCTGTTTTTT
TRBJ1-1 | TRBD1 | TRBV2 | once | CASTTTGGGTEAFF | TGTGCCAGCACTACGACAGGGGGGGGGACTGAAGCTTTCTTT
TRBJ1-6 | . | TRBV2 | many | CASRGEGNSPLHF | TGTGCCAGCCGGGGGGAGGGTAATTCACCCCTCCACTTT
TRBJ1-2 | TRBD1 | TRBV13 | . | CASSFSTGGFYGYTF | TGTGCCAGCAGCTTCTCGACAGGGGGCTTCTATGGCTACACCTTC